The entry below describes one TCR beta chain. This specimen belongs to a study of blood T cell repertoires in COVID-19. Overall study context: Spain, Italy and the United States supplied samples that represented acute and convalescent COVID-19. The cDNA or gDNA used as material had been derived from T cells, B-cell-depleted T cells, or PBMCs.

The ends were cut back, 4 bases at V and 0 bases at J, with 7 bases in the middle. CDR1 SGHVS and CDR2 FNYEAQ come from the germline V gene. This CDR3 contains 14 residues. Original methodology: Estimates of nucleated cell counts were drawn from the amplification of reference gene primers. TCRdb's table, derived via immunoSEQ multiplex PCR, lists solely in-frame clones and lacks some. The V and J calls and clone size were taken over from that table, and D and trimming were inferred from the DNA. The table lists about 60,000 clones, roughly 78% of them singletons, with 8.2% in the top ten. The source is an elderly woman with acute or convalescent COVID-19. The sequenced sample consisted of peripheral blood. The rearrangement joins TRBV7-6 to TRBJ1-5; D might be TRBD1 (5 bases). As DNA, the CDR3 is TGTGCCAGCAGCTCGACAGATAGCAATCAGCCCCAGCATTTT. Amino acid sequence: CASSSTDSNQPQHF.